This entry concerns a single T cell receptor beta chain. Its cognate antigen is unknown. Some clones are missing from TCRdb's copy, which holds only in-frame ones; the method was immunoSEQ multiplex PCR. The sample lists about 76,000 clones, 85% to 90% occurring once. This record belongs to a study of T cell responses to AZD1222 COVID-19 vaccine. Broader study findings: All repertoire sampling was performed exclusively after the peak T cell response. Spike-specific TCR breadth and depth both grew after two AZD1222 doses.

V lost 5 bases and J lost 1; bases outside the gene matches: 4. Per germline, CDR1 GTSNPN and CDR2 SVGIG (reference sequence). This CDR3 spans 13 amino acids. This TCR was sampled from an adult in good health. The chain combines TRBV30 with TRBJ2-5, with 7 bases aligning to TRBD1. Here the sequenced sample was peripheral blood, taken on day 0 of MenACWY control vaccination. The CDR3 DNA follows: TGTGCCTGGTCCGGGACAGTCCAAGAGACCCAGTACTTC. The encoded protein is CAWSGTVQETQYF.